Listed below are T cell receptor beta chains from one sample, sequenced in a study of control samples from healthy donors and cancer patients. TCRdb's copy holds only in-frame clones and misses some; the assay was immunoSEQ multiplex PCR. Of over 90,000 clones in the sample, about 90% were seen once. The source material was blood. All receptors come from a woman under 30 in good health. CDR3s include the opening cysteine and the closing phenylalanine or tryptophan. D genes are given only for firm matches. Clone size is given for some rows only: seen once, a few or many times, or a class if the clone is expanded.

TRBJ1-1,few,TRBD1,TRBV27,CASSLERGRGTEAFF,TGTGCCAGCAGTTTGGAGAGGGGGCGTGGCACTGAAGCTTTCTTT
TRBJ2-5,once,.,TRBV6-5,CASSRQKVETQYF,TGTGCCAGCAGCCGACAGAAAGTGGAGACCCAGTACTTC
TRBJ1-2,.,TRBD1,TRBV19,CASSIDGTGDGYTF,TGTGCCAGTAGTATAGACGGGACAGGGGATGGCTACACCTTC
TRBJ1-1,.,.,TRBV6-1,CASSERGGLGQAFF,TGTGCCAGCAGTGAAAGAGGGGGACTCGGGCAAGCTTTCTTT
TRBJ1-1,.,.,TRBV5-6,CASSLGPEATGEAFF,TGTGCCAGCAGCTTGGGGCCTGAGGCAACAGGGGAAGCTTTCTTT
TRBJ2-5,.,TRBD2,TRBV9,CASSVGGRPQETQYF,TGTGCCAGCAGCGTGGGCGGGAGGCCCCAAGAGACCCAGTACTTC
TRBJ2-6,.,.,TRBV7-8,CASTLMGAINSGANVLTF,TGTGCCAGCACCTTAATGGGGGCCATAAACTCTGGGGCCAACGTCCTGACTTTC
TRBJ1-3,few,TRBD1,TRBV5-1,CASSGDSGTGSSAGVF,TGCGCCAGCAGCGGAGACTCCGGGACAGGGTCTTCCGCTGGTGTTTTT
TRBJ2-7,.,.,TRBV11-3,CASSFRLMSSYEQYF,TGTGCCAGCAGCTTCCGCTTGATGAGCTCCTACGAGCAGTACTTC
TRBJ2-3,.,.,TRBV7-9,CASSLRQNTDTQYF,TGTGCCAGCAGCTTAAGGCAGAACACAGATACGCAGTATTTT
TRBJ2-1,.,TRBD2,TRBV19,CASSIYLAGGEQFF,TGTGCCAGTAGTATTTACCTAGCGGGGGGTGAGCAGTTCTTC
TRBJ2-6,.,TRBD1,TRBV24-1,CATLPGTGASGANVLTF,TGTGCCACCTTACCCGGGACAGGGGCATCTGGGGCCAACGTCCTGACTTTC
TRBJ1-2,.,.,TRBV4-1,CASSQGSRVLYGYTF,TGCGCCAGCAGCCAAGGGTCCAGGGTACTTTATGGCTACACCTTC
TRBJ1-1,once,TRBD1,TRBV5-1,CASSSQTGGTEAFF,TGCGCCAGCAGCTCACAAACAGGGGGGACTGAAGCTTTCTTT
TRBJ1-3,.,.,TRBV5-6,CASSTLPSGNTIYF,TGTGCCAGCAGCACGTTGCCTTCTGGAAACACCATATATTTT
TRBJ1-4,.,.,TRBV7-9,CASSLASGDREKLFF,TGTGCCAGCAGCTTAGCGTCGGGGGACCGAGAAAAACTGTTTTTT
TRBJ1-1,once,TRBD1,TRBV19,CASRTPGQGRRTEAFF,TGTGCCAGTAGGACCCCGGGACAGGGTCGGCGGACTGAAGCTTTCTTT
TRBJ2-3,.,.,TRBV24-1,CATGGNTDTQYF,TGTGCCACCGGTGGAAACACAGATACGCAGTATTTT
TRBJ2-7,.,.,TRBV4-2,CASSQASIYEQYF,TGTGCCAGCAGCCAAGCATCCATCTACGAGCAGTACTTC
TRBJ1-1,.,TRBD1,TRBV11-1,CASSLVTGGTEAFF,TGTGCCAGCAGCTTAGTGACAGGGGGCACTGAAGCTTTCTTT
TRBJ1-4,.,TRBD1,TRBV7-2,CASKGQINEKLFF,TGTGCCAGCAAGGGACAGATTAATGAAAAACTGTTTTTT
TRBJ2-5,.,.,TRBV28,CASRRRGAQETQYF,TGTGCCAGCCGCCGCCGAGGGGCCCAAGAGACCCAGTACTTC
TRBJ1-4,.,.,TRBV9,CASSSGARTEKLFF,TGTGCCAGCAGCTCAGGGGCGAGAACCGAAAAACTGTTTTTT
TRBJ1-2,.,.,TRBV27,CASSSGTADYGYTF,TGTGCCAGCAGCAGCGGGACGGCAGACTATGGCTACACCTTC
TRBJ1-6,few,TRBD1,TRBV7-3,CASSLRQGFDSPLHF,TGTGCCAGCAGCCTGAGACAGGGTTTTGATTCACCCCTCCACTTT
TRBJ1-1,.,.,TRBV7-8,CASSLNIQDEAFF,TGTGCCAGCAGCTTAAATATACAGGATGAGGCTTTCTTT
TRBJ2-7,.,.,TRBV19,CASRSLGVGREQYF,TGTGCCAGTAGATCATTGGGGGTGGGGCGCGAGCAGTACTTC
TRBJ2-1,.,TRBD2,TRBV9,CASSGGTSGSSYNEQFF,TGTGCCAGCAGCGGCGGGACTAGCGGGAGCTCCTACAATGAGCAGTTCTTC
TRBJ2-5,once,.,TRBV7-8,CASSLLQGLETQYF,TGTGCCAGCAGCTTATTGCAGGGATTGGAGACCCAGTACTTC
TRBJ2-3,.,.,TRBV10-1,CASSHYQPGDTQYF,TGCGCCAGCAGCCATTACCAGCCCGGAGATACGCAGTATTTT
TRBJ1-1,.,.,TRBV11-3,CASSLRGNTEAFF,TGTGCCAGCAGCTTACGTGGGAACACTGAAGCTTTCTTT
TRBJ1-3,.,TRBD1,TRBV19,CASSGQASGNTIYF,TGTGCCAGTAGCGGACAGGCCTCTGGAAACACCATATATTTT
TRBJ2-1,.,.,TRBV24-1,CATSAPDLGSSYNEQFF,TGTGCCACCAGTGCTCCAGACCTGGGGAGCTCCTACAATGAGCAGTTCTTC
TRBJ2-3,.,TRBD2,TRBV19,CASSIGLAGVDTQYF,TGTGCCAGTAGTATCGGTCTAGCGGGCGTAGATACGCAGTATTTT
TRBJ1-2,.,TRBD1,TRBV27,CASSPDRFMGYTF,TGTGCCAGCAGTCCGGACAGGTTCATGGGCTACACCTTC
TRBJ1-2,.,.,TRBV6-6,CASTSRGAPNYGYTF,TGTGCCAGCACCTCCCGAGGGGCCCCTAACTATGGCTACACCTTC
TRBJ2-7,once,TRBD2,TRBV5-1,CAKLAGGLWDEQYF,TGCGCCAAACTAGCGGGAGGGCTCTGGGACGAGCAGTACTTC
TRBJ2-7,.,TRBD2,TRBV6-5,CVSSSSGPTYEQYF,TGTGTCAGCAGCTCTAGCGGGCCCACCTACGAGCAGTACTTC
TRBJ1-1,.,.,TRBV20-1,CSARVAAEAFF,TGCAGTGCTAGAGTGGCGGCTGAAGCTTTCTTT
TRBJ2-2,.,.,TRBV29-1,CSVDAGELFF,TGCAGCGTTGATGCCGGGGAGCTGTTTTTT
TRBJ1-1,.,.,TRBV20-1,CSASYRVNTEAFF,TGCAGTGCTAGTTACCGGGTGAACACTGAAGCTTTCTTT
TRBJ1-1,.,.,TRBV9,CASSLGGGTEAFF,TGTGCCAGCAGCTTAGGGGGGGGCACTGAAGCTTTCTTT
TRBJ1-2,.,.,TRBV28,CASSPWTSDTYGYTF,TGTGCCAGCAGTCCCTGGACGTCGGATACCTATGGCTACACCTTC
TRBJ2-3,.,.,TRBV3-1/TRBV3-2,CASSQGSSQVADTQYF,TGTGCCAGCAGCCAAGGGTCTTCTCAGGTGGCAGATACGCAGTATTTT
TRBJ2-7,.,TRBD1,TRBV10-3,CAISDLQGTYEQYF,TGTGCCATCAGTGATCTACAGGGGACCTACGAGCAGTACTTC
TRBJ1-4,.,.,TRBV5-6,CASSSLTEKLFF,TGTGCCAGCAGCTCCTTGACTGAAAAACTGTTTTTT
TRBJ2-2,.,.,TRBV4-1,CASSQVGAITGELFF,TGCGCCAGCAGCCAAGTTGGGGCCATCACCGGGGAGCTGTTTTTT
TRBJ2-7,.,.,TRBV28,CASSLGASSYEQYF,TGTGCCAGCAGTTTAGGGGCTAGCTCCTACGAGCAGTACTTC
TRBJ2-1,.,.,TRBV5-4,CASSGLASYNEQFF,TGTGCCAGCAGCGGGCTAGCGAGTTACAATGAGCAGTTCTTC
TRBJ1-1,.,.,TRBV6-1,CASSEKWVWVPMNTEAFF,TGTGCCAGCAGTGAAAAATGGGTATGGGTTCCTATGAACACTGAAGCTTTCTTT
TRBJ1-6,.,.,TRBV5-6,CASSLGIEGSPLHF,TGTGCCAGCAGCTTGGGGATTGAGGGTTCACCCCTCCACTTT
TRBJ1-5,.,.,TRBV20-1,CSASLTGLYQPQHF,TGCAGTGCTAGTCTAACAGGTCTCTATCAGCCCCAGCATTTT
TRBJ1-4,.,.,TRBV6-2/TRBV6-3,CASSWTYNEKLFF,TGTGCCAGCAGTTGGACCTACAATGAAAAACTGTTTTTT
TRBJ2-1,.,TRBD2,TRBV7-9,CASSGTSGGIDEQFF,TGTGCCAGCAGCGGAACTAGCGGGGGGATAGATGAGCAGTTCTTC
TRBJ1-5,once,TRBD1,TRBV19,CASSIIIGQGYQPQHF,TGTGCCAGTAGTATTATAATCGGACAGGGGTATCAGCCCCAGCATTTT
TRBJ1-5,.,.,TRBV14,CASSPSGGWGNQPQHF,TGTGCCAGCAGCCCATCCGGGGGCTGGGGCAATCAGCCCCAGCATTTT
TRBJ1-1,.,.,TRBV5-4,CASSLAENTEAFF,TGTGCCAGCAGCTTGGCGGAAAACACTGAAGCTTTCTTT
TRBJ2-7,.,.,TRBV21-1,CASSKSQDREAREQYF,TGTGCCAGCAGCAAGTCCCAGGACAGGGAGGCTAGGGAGCAGTACTTC
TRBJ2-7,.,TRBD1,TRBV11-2,CASTPPDRPSYEQYF,TGTGCCAGCACCCCCCCGGACAGGCCCTCCTACGAGCAGTACTTC